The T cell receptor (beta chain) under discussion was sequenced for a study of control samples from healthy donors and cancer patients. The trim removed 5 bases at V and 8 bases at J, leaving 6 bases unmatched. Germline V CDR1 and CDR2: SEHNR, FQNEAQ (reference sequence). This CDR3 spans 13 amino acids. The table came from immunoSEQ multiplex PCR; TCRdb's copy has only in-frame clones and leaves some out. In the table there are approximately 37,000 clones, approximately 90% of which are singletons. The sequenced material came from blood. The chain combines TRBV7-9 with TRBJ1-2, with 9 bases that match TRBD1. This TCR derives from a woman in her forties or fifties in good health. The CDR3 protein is CASSISDRGGYTF. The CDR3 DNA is TGTGCCAGCAGCATATCGGACAGGGGAGGCTACACCTTC.